The 3 T cell receptor beta chains reported below all come from one sample, sequenced in a study of T cell repertoires in cytomegalovirus infection. MiXCR, run by TCRdb on the reads, gives a single entry per CDR3 protein. The sample has approximately 910,000 distinct CDR3 sequences, around 32% seen once. For these TCRs, the target antigens are not known. This material consisted of cultured CD8+ T cells from PBMCs, taken from culture after CMV antigen stimulation. The receptors stem from a human donor in good health (CMV status not recorded). Some clones in this sample may be carry-over from other donors' samples.

A few counts support this clonotype. The V gene is TRBV15, the J gene TRBJ2-5; TRBD2 matches at 8 bases. V trimming: 1 base; J trimming: 5 bases; junction bases outside the gene matches: 6. Germline V gene data show CDR1 as LNHNV and CDR2 as YYDKDF (reference sequence). The CDR3 has 15 residues. CDR3 nucleotide sequence: TGTGCCACCAGCAGAGCTCGCGGGGGGCCTGAGACCCAGTACTTC. Amino acid sequence: CATSRARGGPETQYF. Looking up the rest from reference TRBV15 and TRBJ2-5 gives the full variable domain: DAMVIQNPRYQVTQFGKPVTLSCSQTLNHNVMYWYQQKSSQAPKLLFHYYDKDFNNEADTPDNFQSRRPNTSFCFLDIRSPGLGDTAMYLCATSRARGGPETQYFGPGTRLLVL.

V is TRBV12-3 or TRBV12-4 and J is TRBJ1-1; TRBD1 matches 7 bases. Trimming removed 2 bases from V and 5 bases from J; junction bases left unmatched: 2. CDR3 size: 13 residues. The CDR3 bases are TGTGCCAGCAGTTTAAAACAGGGGACTGAAGCTTTCTTT. Its translation: CASSLKQGTEAFF.

The chain links TRBV27 to TRBJ2-2; D call uncertain. The CDR3 covers 18 residues. The V end was cut by 7 bases, the J end by 0 bases, with 21 bases between. Germline V gene sequence: CDR1 MNHEY, CDR2 SMNVEV (reference sequence). This chain's CDR3 is CASTGRNRTGANTGELFF. In DNA, the CDR3 is TGTGCCAGCACGGGTAGAAATCGGACGGGCGCGAACACCGGGGAGCTGTTTTTT.